These T cell receptor beta chains were read from a single sample in a study of shared clonotypes between healthy human individuals. The assay was immunoSEQ multiplex PCR, and TCRdb's table has in-frame clones only and misses some. The sample includes hundreds of thousands of clones, approximately 80% of them seen just once. Sequenced material: PBMCs. The receptors shown here come from a woman between 40 and 50 years old in good health. Some clones in this sample may be carry-over from other donors' samples. CDR3s include the opening cysteine and the closing phenylalanine or tryptophan. A D gene is named only where the DNA matches it firmly. Not all rows give a size; the values are once, few, many and, for expanded clones, a class.

clone_size	v_call	j_call	d_call	cdr3_aa	cdr3_nt
-	TRBV7-8	TRBJ2-1	TRBD1	CASSKTGYNEQFF	TGTGCCAGCAGCAAGACAGGGTACAATGAGCAGTTCTTC
few	TRBV25-1	TRBJ1-3	-	CASSGPMGSAGNTIYF	TGTGCCAGCAGTGGCCCAATGGGGTCGGCTGGAAACACCATATATTTT
-	TRBV4-3	TRBJ1-1	TRBD1	CASSIQGKNTEAFF	TGCGCCAGCAGCATACAGGGGAAGAACACTGAAGCTTTCTTT
-	TRBV1	TRBJ2-7	-	CTSSQAPPGTSVSYEQYF	TGCACCAGCAGCCAAGCCCCGCCTGGGACTAGCGTCTCCTACGAGCAGTACTTC
-	TRBV7-9	TRBJ2-3	TRBD2	CASSEMASGDTQYF	TGTGCCAGCAGCGAGATGGCTAGCGGGGATACGCAGTATTTT
once	TRBV7-2	TRBJ2-5	-	CASSLEGPGTWETQYF	TGTGCCAGCAGCTTAGAGGGTCCAGGGACTTGGGAGACCCAGTACTTC
-	TRBV7-3	TRBJ1-2	-	CASSLTPQGNGGYTF	TGTGCCAGCAGCTTAACTCCGCAGGGGAACGGAGGCTACACCTTC
-	TRBV10-3	TRBJ1-5	-	CASRGGGQPQHF	TGTGCCTCCCGGGGGGGTGGGCAGCCCCAGCATTTT
once	TRBV30	TRBJ2-1	-	CAWNSGGSYVGFF	TGTGCCTGGAACAGCGGAGGGAGTTATGTCGGGTTCTTC
-	TRBV9	TRBJ2-5	-	CASSARIVSETQYF	TGTGCCAGCAGCGCGAGGATCGTCTCGGAGACCCAGTACTTC
-	TRBV11-1	TRBJ2-3	TRBD2	CASSSWREEDTDTQYF	TGTGCCAGCAGCTCATGGCGGGAGGAGGACACAGATACGCAGTATTTT
many	TRBV2	TRBJ2-7	TRBD1	CASSAQGISLHRSYEQYF	TGTGCCAGCAGCGCACAGGGGATCAGTTTGCACCGCTCCTACGAGCAGTACTTC
-	TRBV5-8	TRBJ2-4	-	CASDGDANIQYF	TGTGCCAGTGACGGGGATGCAAACATTCAGTACTTC
-	TRBV6-4	TRBJ1-2	TRBD1	CASSDSTGGIDGYTF	TGTGCCAGCAGTGACTCGACAGGGGGTATTGATGGCTACACCTTC
-	TRBV5-3	TRBJ2-7	-	CARRPIWLPGYEQYF	TGTGCCAGAAGGCCAATCTGGCTCCCGGGCTACGAGCAGTACTTC
-	TRBV9	TRBJ2-7	-	CASSVEYAVPGEQYF	TGTGCCAGCAGCGTAGAGTACGCCGTGCCGGGGGAGCAGTACTTC
-	TRBV5-5	TRBJ2-7	-	CASSATSDQAYEQYF	TGTGCCAGCAGCGCCACCTCTGATCAGGCCTACGAGCAGTACTTC
once	TRBV6-5	TRBJ2-7	TRBD2	CASSYRGTSGLNF	TGTGCCAGCAGTTACCGAGGGACTAGCGGGTTGAACTTC
-	TRBV10-3	TRBJ1-5	-	CAISEVEGATHQPQHF	TGTGCCATCAGTGAGGTGGAGGGCGCTACTCATCAGCCCCAGCATTTT
-	TRBV28	TRBJ2-3	TRBD2	CASRLPGLAGSDTQYF	TGTGCCAGCAGACTACCGGGACTAGCGGGTTCAGATACGCAGTATTTT
few	TRBV5-4	TRBJ2-4	TRBD2	CASSHQTSGRNIQYF	TGTGCCAGCAGCCACCAGACTAGCGGGAGAAACATTCAGTACTTC
-	TRBV2	TRBJ2-3	TRBD2	CASSPLAGPDTQYF	TGTGCCAGCAGTCCACTAGCGGGGCCGGATACGCAGTATTTT
-	TRBV18	TRBJ1-1	TRBD1	CASSPDRVGMNTEAFF	TGTGCCAGCTCACCCGACAGGGTGGGTATGAACACTGAAGCTTTCTTT